A single sample is the source of the 21 T cell receptor beta chains below, sequenced in a study of blood T cell repertoires in COVID-19. Assay used: immunoSEQ multiplex PCR; TCRdb lists only in-frame clones, some missing. The sample has more than 100,000 clones; over 85% are singletons. Sequenced material: peripheral blood. The receptors stem from a woman of 80 years or more in a cohort sampled during active COVID-19.

The V gene is TRBV3-1 (or the pseudogene TRBV3-2), the J gene TRBJ2-7; TRBD2 aligns across 7 bases. The germline V gene has CDR1 LGHDT and CDR2 YNNKEL (reference sequence). There are 15 residues in the CDR3. The V and J ends lost 2 bases and 2 bases, in that order; junction bases with no gene match: 6. CDR3 region: CASSQPGTNPYEQYF. The CDR3 nucleotides are TGTGCCAGCAGCCAACCCGGGACTAACCCCTACGAGCAGTACTTC.

The rearrangement uses TRBV15 and TRBJ2-7; 10 bases align to TRBD1. The CDR3 sequence is 17 residues long. Trimming cost V 6 bases and J 0 bases; bases outside gene matches: 11. The germline CDR1 and CDR2 sequences are LNHNV and YYDKDF (reference sequence). DNA of the CDR3: TGTGCCACCAGAGGTACGACAGGGGGCCACCTCTCCTACGAGCAGTACTTC. It is translated as CATRGTTGGHLSYEQYF.

A remark on this clone: The junction departs from the called germline gene at one end, perhaps through a read error. The chain uses TRBV11-3 and TRBJ2-1; 7 nucleotides align to TRBD2. This CDR3 is built from 14 residues. Germline V gene lookup returns CDR1 SGHNT and CDR2 YENEEA. The CDR3 DNA is TGTGCCAGCAGCCCGACTAGCTCCCACAATGAGCAGTTCTTC. Its protein product is CASSPTSSHNEQFF.

The chain uses TRBV25-1 and TRBJ1-1; D is unresolved. V lost 5 bases and J 7 bases, leaving 20 bases between the germline ends. The CDR3 runs 15 residues. CDR1 is MGHDK and CDR2 is SYGVNS in the germline V gene. CDR3 in amino acids: CASSSGETTHHEAFF. Written as DNA, the CDR3 is TGTGCCAGCAGTTCCGGGGAGACAACCCACCATGAAGCTTTCTTT. Complete variable domain (other parts from reference TRBV25-1 and TRBJ1-1): EADIYQTPRYLVIGTGKKITLECSQTMGHDKMYWYQQDPGMELHLIHYSYGVNSTEKGDLSSESTVSRIRTEHFPLTLESARPSHTSQYLCASSSGETTHHEAFFGQGTRLTVV.

This sequence joins TRBV24-1 and TRBJ2-5; D perhaps matches TRBD2 (6 bases). Germline CDR1 reads KGHDR; CDR2 reads SFDVKD. CDR3 length: 13 residues. V shed 4 bases and J shed 5 bases, with 10 bases lying between them. The CDR3 here is CATSEGLMETQYF. CDR3 nucleotide sequence: TGTGCCACCAGTGAGGGACTGATGGAGACCCAGTACTTC.

This clone was seen a single time. The CDR3 region has the DNA TGTGCCAGCAGTGTCCGATCACTTCGCGGGGCTAATGAAAAACTGTTTTTT. As protein: CASSVRSLRGANEKLFF. This sequence joins TRBV2 and TRBJ1-4; unclear D gene. The CDR3 length is 17 residues. Germline V lookup: CDR1 SNHLY, CDR2 FYNNEI. V gave up 4 bases and J gave up 3 bases, with 18 bases separating them.

The chain uses TRBV5-1 and TRBJ2-3; no definite D call. Germline V CDR1 and CDR2: SGHRS, YFSETQ. The CDR3 length is 16 residues. Trimming took off 1 base at V and 0 bases at J, with 12 bases between the two ends. CDR3 DNA sequence: TGCGCCAGCAGCTTGAAGTTGCAGGCTAGCACAGATACGCAGTATTTT. It codes for CASSLKLQASTDTQYF.

This chain joins TRBV18 and TRBJ1-5; TRBD1 is a possible D gene (6 bases). Germline assignment: CDR1 KGHSH and CDR2 LQKENI. There are 13 residues in the CDR3. Trimming pared 5 bases from V and 4 bases from J, leaving 9 bases between. The CDR3 sequence: CASSSGDNQPQHF. The CDR3, as DNA: TGTGCCAGCTCATCAGGGGATAATCAGCCCCAGCATTTT.

The chain combines TRBV18 with TRBJ2-7, with 7 bases aligning to TRBD1. V trimming: 5 bases; J trimming: 0 bases; junction bases outside the gene matches: 4. The CDR3 has 14 amino acids. CDR1 is KGHSH, CDR2 LQKENI, per germline. This chain's CDR3 is CASSTGATSYEQYF. The CDR3 nucleotides are TGTGCCAGCTCAACAGGGGCTACCTCCTACGAGCAGTACTTC.

The rearrangement joins TRBV3-1 (or the pseudogene TRBV3-2) to TRBJ2-3; 9 bases line up with TRBD2. This CDR3 is built from 16 residues. The V and J ends lost 4 bases and 7 bases, in that order; junction bases with no gene match: 12. The germline V gene encodes CDR1 LGHDT and CDR2 YNNKEL (reference sequence). CDR3 loop: CASSRGEGLAVNTQYF. The CDR3 DNA is TGTGCCAGCAGCCGCGGGGAGGGACTAGCAGTAAATACGCAGTATTTT.

The rearrangement uses TRBV28 and TRBJ2-1; D may be TRBD2 (6 bases). V lost 6 bases to trimming and J lost 7 bases, with 19 bases between them. CDR3 length: 15 amino acids. Germline V gene sequence: CDR1 MDHEN, CDR2 SYDVKM. CDR3 loop: CASRIVGTGYNEQFF. CDR3 DNA sequence: TGTGCCAGCAGAATCGTCGGGACTGGATATAATGAGCAGTTCTTC.

The chain uses TRBV2 and TRBJ2-7; 9 bases are a match to TRBD2. This CDR3 region has 16 residues. Looked up from germline, CDR1 is SNHLY and CDR2 is FYNNEI. The trim removed 7 bases at V and 3 bases at J, leaving 13 bases unmatched. CDR3 amino acids: CASTETSGLFFYEQYF. In DNA form, the CDR3 reads TGTGCCAGCACGGAGACTAGCGGCCTCTTTTTCTACGAGCAGTACTTC.

This chain connects TRBV6-5 to TRBJ2-7; 8 positions match TRBD1. Germline V gene lookup returns CDR1 MNHEY and CDR2 SVGAGI. V trimming: 7 bases; J trimming: 2 bases; junction bases outside the gene matches: 7. The CDR3 has 14 residues. CDR3 nucleotides: TGTGCCAGCACCAGTCAGGGGGCCCCCTACGAGCAGTACTTC. It codes for CASTSQGAPYEQYF.

J is TRBJ2-7 and V is TRBV14; D unresolved. V was cut by 0 bases and J by 8 bases, with 5 bases left in between. The CDR3 is made up of 11 amino acids. Germline V gene sequence: CDR1 SGHDN, CDR2 FVKESK. The CDR3, as DNA: TGTGCCAGCAGCCAAGAATCTAAGCAGTACTTC. It translates to CASSQESKQYF. Filled out from reference TRBV14 and TRBJ2-7, the complete variable domain reads EAGVTQFPSHSVIEKGQTVTLRCDPISGHDNLYWYRRVMGKEIKFLLHFVKESKQDESGMPNNRFLAERTGGTYSTLKVQPAELEDSGVYFCASSQESKQYFGPGTRLTVT.

This clone turned up a few times. Other DNA variants within this sample encode the same CDR3. J is TRBJ2-2 and V is TRBV5-1; a weak D match, TRBD1 (6 bases). Trimming removed 0 bases at V and 2 bases at J, with 8 bases between. The CDR3 contains 15 residues. Germline V gives CDR1 SGHRS, CDR2 YFSETQ. CDR3 bases: TGCGCCAGCAGCTTGGACAGGGCCAACACCGGGGAGCTGTTTTTT. It specifies CASSLDRANTGELFF.

CDR3 sequence (DNA): TGTGCCAGCAAAATACAGGGGATCGGCTATGGCTACACCTTC. This translates into CASKIQGIGYGYTF. The chain joins TRBV2 to TRBJ1-2; 7 bases are shared with TRBD1. Germline V gene data show CDR1 as SNHLY and CDR2 as FYNNEI. Trimming cost V 7 bases and J 4 bases; bases outside gene matches: 9. The CDR3 consists of 14 residues.

V and J are TRBV5-8 and TRBJ1-2; D might be TRBD1 (5 bases). The length of the CDR3 is 11 residues. V lost 2 bases and J 8 bases, leaving 7 bases between the germline ends. CDR1 is SGHTS and CDR2 is YDEGEE in the germline V gene. The CDR3 here is CASSFGGGYTF. The CDR3 DNA sequence: TGTGCCAGCAGCTTTGGGGGGGGCTACACCTTC.

The chain is built from TRBV24-1 and TRBJ2-2, with a tentative D call TRBD1 (5 bases). The CDR3 extends over 14 amino acids. Deletions cut 0 bases from V and 5 bases from J, with 6 bases between. Germline loops: CDR1 KGHDR, CDR2 SFDVKD. The CDR3 coding sequence is TGTGCCACCAGTGATTTGAGGGGAACCGGGGAGCTGTTTTTT. Translation: CATSDLRGTGELFF.

The chain couples TRBV27 to TRBJ2-1, with 9 bases identical to TRBD1. CDR3 length: 17 residues. V shed 3 bases, J shed 6 bases, and the junction held 12 bases outside the gene matches. From germline, CDR1 is MNHEY and CDR2 SMNVEV (reference sequence). CDR3 loop: CASSLSAYRGRLNEQFF. CDR3 bases: TGTGCCAGCAGTTTGTCAGCTTACAGGGGGCGTCTCAATGAGCAGTTCTTC.

The rearrangement links TRBV4-2 to TRBJ2-1, with 9 bases lining up with TRBD2. Germline CDR1 LGHNA, CDR2 YNFKEQ. V lost 8 bases and J lost 8; bases outside the gene matches: 10. This CDR3 is built from 14 residues. CDR3 DNA: TGTGCCAGCTGTAGCGGGAGAACAGGCTATGAGCAGTTCTTC. It yields the protein CASCSGRTGYEQFF.

This clone was recorded a few times. The chain uses TRBV9 and TRBJ1-2, with D perhaps TRBD1 (5 bases). V lost 4 bases and J lost 4, with 26 bases in between. The CDR3 runs to 18 residues. Germline loops: CDR1 SGDLS, CDR2 YYNGEE. CDR3 residues: CASSTGHPAYLDGYGYTF. The CDR3 nucleotides are TGTGCCAGCAGCACTGGACATCCGGCATACCTTGACGGCTATGGCTACACCTTC.